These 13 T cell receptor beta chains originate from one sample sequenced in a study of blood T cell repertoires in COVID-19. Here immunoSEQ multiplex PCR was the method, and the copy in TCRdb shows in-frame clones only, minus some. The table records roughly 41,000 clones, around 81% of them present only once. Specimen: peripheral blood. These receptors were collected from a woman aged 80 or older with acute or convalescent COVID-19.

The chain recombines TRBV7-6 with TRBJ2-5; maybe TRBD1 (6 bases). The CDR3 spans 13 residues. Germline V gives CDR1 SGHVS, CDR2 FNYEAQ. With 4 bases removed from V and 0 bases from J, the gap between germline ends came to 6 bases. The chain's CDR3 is CASSWTDQETQYF. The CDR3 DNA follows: TGTGCCAGCAGCTGGACAGACCAAGAGACCCAGTACTTC.

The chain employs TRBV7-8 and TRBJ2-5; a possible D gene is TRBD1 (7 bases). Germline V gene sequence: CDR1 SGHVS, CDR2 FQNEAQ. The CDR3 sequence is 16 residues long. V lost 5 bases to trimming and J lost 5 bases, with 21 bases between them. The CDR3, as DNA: TGTGCCAGCAGCATTATCCTTCCAGGGGGAGGCGAGACCCAGTACTTC. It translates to CASSIILPGGGETQYF.

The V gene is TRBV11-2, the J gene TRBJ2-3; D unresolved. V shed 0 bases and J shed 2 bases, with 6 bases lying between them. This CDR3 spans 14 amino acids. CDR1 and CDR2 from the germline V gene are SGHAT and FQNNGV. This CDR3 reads CASSLEILTDTQYF. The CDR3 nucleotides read TGTGCCAGCAGCTTAGAAATCCTCACAGATACGCAGTATTTT.

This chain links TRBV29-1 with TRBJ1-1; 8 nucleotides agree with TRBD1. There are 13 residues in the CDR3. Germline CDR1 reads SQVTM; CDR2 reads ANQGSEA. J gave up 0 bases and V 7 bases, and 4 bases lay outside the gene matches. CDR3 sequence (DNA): TGCAGCGATGCGGGACAGGTGAACACTGAAGCTTTCTTT. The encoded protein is CSDAGQVNTEAFF.

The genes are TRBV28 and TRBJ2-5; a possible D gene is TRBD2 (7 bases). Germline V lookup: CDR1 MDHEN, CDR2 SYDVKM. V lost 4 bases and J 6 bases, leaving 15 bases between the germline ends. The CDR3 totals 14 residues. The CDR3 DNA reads TGTGCCAGCAGTTCCGCGGGGGCCGGTCAGACCCAGTACTTC. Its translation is CASSSAGAGQTQYF.

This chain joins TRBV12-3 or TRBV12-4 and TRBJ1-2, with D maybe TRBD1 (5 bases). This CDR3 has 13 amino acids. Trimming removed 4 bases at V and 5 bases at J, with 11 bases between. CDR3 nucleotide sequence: TGTGCCAGCAGTTCCTCGACAGAATATGGCTACACCTTC. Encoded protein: CASSSSTEYGYTF.

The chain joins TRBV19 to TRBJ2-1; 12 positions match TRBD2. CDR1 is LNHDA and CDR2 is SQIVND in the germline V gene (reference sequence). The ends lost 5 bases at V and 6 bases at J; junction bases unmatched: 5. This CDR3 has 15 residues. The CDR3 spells CASSPLAGGLNEQFF. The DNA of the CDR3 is TGTGCCAGTAGTCCGCTAGCGGGGGGGCTCAATGAGCAGTTCTTC.

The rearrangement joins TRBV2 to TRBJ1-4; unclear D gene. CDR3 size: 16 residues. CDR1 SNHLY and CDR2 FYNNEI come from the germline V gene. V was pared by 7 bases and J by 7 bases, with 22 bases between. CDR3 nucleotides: TGTGCCAGCACCTTGAATTGGGCCGCCCGAAGTGAAAAACTGTTTTTT. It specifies CASTLNWAARSEKLFF. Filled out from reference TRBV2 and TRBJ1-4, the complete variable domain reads EPEVTQTPSHQVTQMGQEVILRCVPISNHLYFYWYRQILGQKVEFLVSFYNNEISEKSEIFDDQFSVERPDGSNFTLKIRSTKLEDSAMYFCASTLNWAARSEKLFFGSGTQLSVL.

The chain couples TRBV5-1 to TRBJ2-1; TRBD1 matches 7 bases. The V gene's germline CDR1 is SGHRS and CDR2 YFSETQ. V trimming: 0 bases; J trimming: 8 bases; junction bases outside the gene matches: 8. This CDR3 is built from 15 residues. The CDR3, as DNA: TGCGCCAGCAGCTTGGAGAACAGGGGCATGGATGAGCAGTTCTTC. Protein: CASSLENRGMDEQFF.

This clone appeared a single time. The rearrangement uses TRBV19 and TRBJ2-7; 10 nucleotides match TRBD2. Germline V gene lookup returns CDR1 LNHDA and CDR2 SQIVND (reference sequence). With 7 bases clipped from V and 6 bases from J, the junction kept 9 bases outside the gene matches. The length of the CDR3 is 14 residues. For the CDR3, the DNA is TGTGCCAGTAAAGGAGCGGGGGGGCCACGCGAGCAGTACTTC. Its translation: CASKGAGGPREQYF.

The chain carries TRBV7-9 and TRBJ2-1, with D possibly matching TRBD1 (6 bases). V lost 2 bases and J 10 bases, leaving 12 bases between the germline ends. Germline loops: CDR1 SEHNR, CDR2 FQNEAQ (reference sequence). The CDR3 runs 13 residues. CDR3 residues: CASSLTPGVEQFF. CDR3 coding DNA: TGTGCCAGCAGCTTAACACCAGGGGTCGAGCAGTTCTTC.

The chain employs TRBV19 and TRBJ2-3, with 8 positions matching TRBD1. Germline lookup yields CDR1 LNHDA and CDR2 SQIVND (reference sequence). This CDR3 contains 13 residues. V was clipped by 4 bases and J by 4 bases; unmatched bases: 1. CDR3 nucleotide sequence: TGTGCCAGTAGTACGACAGGGGCAGATACGCAGTATTTT. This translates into CASSTTGADTQYF.

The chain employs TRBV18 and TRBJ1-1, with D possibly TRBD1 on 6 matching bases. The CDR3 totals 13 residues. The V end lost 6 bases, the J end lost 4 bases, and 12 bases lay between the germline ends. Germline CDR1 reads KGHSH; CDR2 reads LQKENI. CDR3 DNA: TGTGCCAGCTCGTGGGGGCCGCTCACTGAAGCTTTCTTT. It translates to CASSWGPLTEAFF.